Listed below are T cell receptor beta chains from one sample, sequenced in a study of cytomegalovirus exposure and HLA in healthy donors. Generated by immunoSEQ multiplex PCR, the TCRdb table keeps only in-frame clones and is missing some. This sample has about 180,000 clones, with around 75% found just once. The sequenced sample consisted of PBMCs. The receptor set was obtained from a male donor in good health and CMV-seronegative. The CDR3 runs from the conserved cysteine through the conserved F or W. The D gene is left open where the match is weak. Expanded clones are given a class, and other clones once, few, many or no size at all.

D	V	size	J	DNA	CDR3
-	TRBV15	-	TRBJ2-2	TGTGCCACCAGCAGAGATACGCGGGATACCGGGGAGCTGTTTTTT	CATSRDTRDTGELFF
TRBD1	TRBV30	-	TRBJ2-3	TGTGCCCACTGGATTAAGGGGGCGAAAGATACGCAGTATTTT	CAHWIKGAKDTQYF
-	TRBV30	-	TRBJ2-6	TGTGCCTGGAATCCGGGTCTTACATTTAACGTCCTGACTTTC	CAWNPGLTFNVLTF
-	TRBV28	-	TRBJ2-1	TGTGCCAGCAGCCGTCTAGGGGTTCTCTCCTACAATGAGCAGTTCTTC	CASSRLGVLSYNEQFF
TRBD1	TRBV2	-	TRBJ1-5	TGTGCCAGCCGGGGGAATACAGGGGTCAATCAGCCCCAGCATTTT	CASRGNTGVNQPQHF
-	TRBV2	-	TRBJ2-3	TGTGCCAGCAGGGCCGACAGGGAGGTGGATACGCAGTATTTT	CASRADREVDTQYF
TRBD1	TRBV4-1	-	TRBJ1-5	TGCGCCAGCAGCTGGGACAGGGGAAATCAGCCCCAGCATTTT	CASSWDRGNQPQHF
-	TRBV7-2	once	TRBJ1-1	TGTGCCAGCAGCAGCCGACAGGAGAACACTGAAGCTTTCTTT	CASSSRQENTEAFF
-	TRBV2	-	TRBJ1-1	TGTGCCAGCAGTGAGATCCGGGGGGCACTAATTGAAGCTTTCTTT	CASSEIRGALIEAFF
TRBD1	TRBV7-9	-	TRBJ1-5	TGTGCCAGCAGCCCCGGGACAGGGAGTCAGCCCCAGCATTTT	CASSPGTGSQPQHF
-	TRBV9	-	TRBJ1-5	TGTGCCAGCAGCGTAGCTTGGGAGGGTCAGCCCCAGCATTTT	CASSVAWEGQPQHF
-	TRBV19	-	TRBJ2-3	TGTGCCAGTAGTATATACGGGGGTGGGACAGATACGCAGTATTTT	CASSIYGGGTDTQYF
TRBD1	TRBV7-9	-	TRBJ1-5	TGTGCCAGCAGCGATGGGACAGGGGACAATCAGCCCCAGCATTTT	CASSDGTGDNQPQHF
TRBD1	TRBV5-1	-	TRBJ1-1	TGCGCCAGCAGCTTGAGTCCCGGGACAGGGACCACTGAAGCTTTCTTT	CASSLSPGTGTTEAFF
-	TRBV5-5	-	TRBJ1-2	TGTGCCAGCTATCCGAGAGTTCGCGACTATGGCTACACCTTC	CASYPRVRDYGYTF
-	TRBV5-1	-	TRBJ2-1	TGCGCCAGCAGCTTGATGGCTGACAATGAGCAGTTCTTC	CASSLMADNEQFF
TRBD1	TRBV27	-	TRBJ1-5	TGTGCCAGCAGTTACAGGGGTGAAGGACAGCCCCAGCATTTT	CASSYRGEGQPQHF
-	TRBV6-5	-	TRBJ2-1	TGTGCCACAGCCGCGACGGGGGGCCTTTTCGGTGAGCAGTTCTTC	CATAATGGLFGEQFF
-	TRBV30	-	TRBJ2-3	TGTGCCTGGAGTCAGGGGCCCGCAGATACGCAGTATTTT	CAWSQGPADTQYF
TRBD2	TRBV30	-	TRBJ2-5	TGTGCCTGGAGGCCGGGACTAGCAGATCAAGAGACCCAGTACTTC	CAWRPGLADQETQYF
TRBD2	TRBV28	-	TRBJ2-7	TGTGCCAGCAGCTTGTTGAGCGGGAGGGTCTACGAGCAGTACTTC	CASSLLSGRVYEQYF
TRBD2	TRBV28	few	TRBJ2-7	TGTGCCAGCAGTTTCCCGGCTAGCGGTCAGGCCGAGCAGTACTTC	CASSFPASGQAEQYF
TRBD2	TRBV7-3	-	TRBJ2-2	TGTGCCAGCAGCCGTCGGGGCCAGACTTGGGTAGCGGGACTTAACACCGGGGAGCTGTTTTTT	CASSRRGQTWVAGLNTGELFF
TRBD1	TRBV28	-	TRBJ1-5	TGTGCCAGCAGTGGGAGACAGGGAAGACAGCCCCAGCATTTT	CASSGRQGRQPQHF
TRBD2	TRBV7-9	-	TRBJ2-5	TGTGCCAGCCTACTACTAGCGGGGGGGCAAGAGACCCAGTACTTC	CASLLLAGGQETQYF
-	TRBV2	-	TRBJ2-1	TGTGCCAGCAGTAGGGGGACCTACAATGAGCAGTTCTTC	CASSRGTYNEQFF
TRBD1	TRBV29-1	-	TRBJ2-2	TGCAGCGTTGAAGATCGGGGGACAGGGAACACCGGGGAGCTGTTTTTT	CSVEDRGTGNTGELFF
-	TRBV28	-	TRBJ1-3	TGTGCCAGCAGTTCCTCCGGGACTGACTCTGGAAACACCATATATTTT	CASSSSGTDSGNTIYF
TRBD1	TRBV18	-	TRBJ2-7	TGTGCCAGCTCGCCGGGACAGGGGGTCAACGAGCAGTACTTC	CASSPGQGVNEQYF
TRBD1	TRBV15	-	TRBJ1-5	TGTGCCACCAGCAGGGCTACCGGGACAGGTTTTAATCAGCCCCAGCATTTT	CATSRATGTGFNQPQHF
TRBD1	TRBV6-1	-	TRBJ1-5	TGTGCCACCCAGGGGGACAGCGCCTATCAGCCCCAGCATTTT	CATQGDSAYQPQHF
-	TRBV7-9	-	TRBJ2-5	TGTGCCAGCAGATCTACAGGGGGGGGAGAGACCCAGTACTTC	CASRSTGGGETQYF
TRBD1	TRBV16	-	TRBJ1-5	TGTGCCAGCAGCCAATGGGACAGGGGAAATCAGCCCCAGCATTTT	CASSQWDRGNQPQHF
-	TRBV21-1	-	TRBJ2-6	TGTGCCAGCAGCAAAGGAGGGTTCTCTGGGGCCAACGTCCTGACTTTC	CASSKGGFSGANVLTF
-	TRBV19	-	TRBJ2-5	TGTGCCAGTAGTATTGGTAGACAAGAGACCCAGTACTTC	CASSIGRQETQYF
-	TRBV5-1	-	TRBJ2-7	TGCGCCAGCCGCGACGGGACAATCTCCTACGAGCAGTACTTC	CASRDGTISYEQYF
TRBD1	TRBV30	-	TRBJ1-2	TGTGCCTGGAGTGTACGAGGGGGCAGCGGCTACACCTTC	CAWSVRGGSGYTF
TRBD2	TRBV4-1	-	TRBJ2-7	TGCGCCAGCAGCCAAGCGGGACTAGCGGGGGGATTCCGCTCCTACGAGCAGTACTTC	CASSQAGLAGGFRSYEQYF
-	TRBV9	few	TRBJ2-3	TGTGCCAGCAGCGTAGGGCCAGATACGCAGTATTTT	CASSVGPDTQYF
-	TRBV27	-	TRBJ1-1	TGTGCCAGCAGATGGACAGCGAACACTGAAGCTTTCTTT	CASRWTANTEAFF
TRBD1	TRBV19	-	TRBJ1-5	TGTGCCAGTAGTATAGGGGACAGGGGTTTAAATCAGCCCCAGCATTTT	CASSIGDRGLNQPQHF
TRBD1	TRBV28	-	TRBJ1-5	TGTGCCAGCAGGGGATCGGACAGGACTAATCAGCCCCAGCATTTT	CASRGSDRTNQPQHF
-	TRBV6-6	-	TRBJ2-3	TGTGCCACGGGGGTTGGTGTTCGTGGGGATACGCAGTATTTT	CATGVGVRGDTQYF
-	TRBV5-3	-	TRBJ1-2	TGTGCCAGAAGCTTACCGGGGGAAGATTACTATGGCTACACCTTC	CARSLPGEDYYGYTF
-	TRBV4-3	once	TRBJ2-1	TGCGCCAGCAGCCCTGGACGGCAGGGCTACAATGAGCAGTTCTTC	CASSPGRQGYNEQFF
TRBD2	TRBV11-3	-	TRBJ2-3	TGTGCCAGCAGCTTACAGGCGGGAGGGCCCACAGATACGCAGTATTTT	CASSLQAGGPTDTQYF
TRBD1	TRBV5-6	-	TRBJ1-2	TGTGCCAGCAGCCCCCGGGACAGAACTAACTATGGCTACACCTTC	CASSPRDRTNYGYTF
-	TRBV9	-	TRBJ2-1	TGTGCCAGCAGCGTAGTGTTTGATAAGAGCTCCTACAATGAGCAGTTCTTC	CASSVVFDKSSYNEQFF
-	TRBV19	-	TRBJ1-2	TGTGCCAGTAGTATAAACCTAAACTATGGCTACACCTTC	CASSINLNYGYTF
-	TRBV30	once	TRBJ2-1	TGTGCCTGGAGTAGTCCCAGTACGAATGAGCAGTTCTTC	CAWSSPSTNEQFF
-	TRBV5-1	-	TRBJ2-1	TGCGCCAGCAGCTTTACAGGGTTCTCCTACAATGAGCAGTTCTTC	CASSFTGFSYNEQFF
-	TRBV6-6	-	TRBJ1-2	TGTGCCAGCAGTTACCGGGGAAGGTACACCTTC	CASSYRGRYTF